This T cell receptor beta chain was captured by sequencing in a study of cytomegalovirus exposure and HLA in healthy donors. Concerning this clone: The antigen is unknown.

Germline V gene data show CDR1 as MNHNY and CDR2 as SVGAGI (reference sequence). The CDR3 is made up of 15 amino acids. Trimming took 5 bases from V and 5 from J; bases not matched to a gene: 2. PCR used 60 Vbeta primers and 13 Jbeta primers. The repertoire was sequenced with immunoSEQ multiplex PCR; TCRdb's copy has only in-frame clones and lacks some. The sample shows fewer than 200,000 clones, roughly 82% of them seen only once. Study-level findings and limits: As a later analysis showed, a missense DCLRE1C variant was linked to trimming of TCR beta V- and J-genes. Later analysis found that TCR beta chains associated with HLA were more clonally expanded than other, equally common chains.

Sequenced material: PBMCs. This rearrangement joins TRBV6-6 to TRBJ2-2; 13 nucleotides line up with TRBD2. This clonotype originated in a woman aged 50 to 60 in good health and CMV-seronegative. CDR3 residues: CASSGLAGDTGELFF. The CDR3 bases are TGTGCCAGCAGTGGACTAGCGGGGGATACCGGGGAGCTGTTTTTT.